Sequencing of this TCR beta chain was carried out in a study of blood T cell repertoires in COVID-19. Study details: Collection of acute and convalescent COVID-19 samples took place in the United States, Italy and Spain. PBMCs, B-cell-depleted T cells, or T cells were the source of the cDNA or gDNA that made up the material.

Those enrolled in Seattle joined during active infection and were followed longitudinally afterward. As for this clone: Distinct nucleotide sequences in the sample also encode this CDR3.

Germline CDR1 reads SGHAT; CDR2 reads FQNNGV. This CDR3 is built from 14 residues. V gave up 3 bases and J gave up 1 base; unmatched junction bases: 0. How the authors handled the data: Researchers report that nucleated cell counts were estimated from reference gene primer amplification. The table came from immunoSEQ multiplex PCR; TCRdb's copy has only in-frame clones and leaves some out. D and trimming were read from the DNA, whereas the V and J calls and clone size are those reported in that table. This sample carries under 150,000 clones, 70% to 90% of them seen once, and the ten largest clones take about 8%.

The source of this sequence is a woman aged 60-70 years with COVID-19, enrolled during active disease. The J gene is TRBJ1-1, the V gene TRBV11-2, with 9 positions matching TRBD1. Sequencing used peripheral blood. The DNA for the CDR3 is TGTGCCAGCAGCTTGGGACAGGGGAACACTGAAGCTTTCTTT. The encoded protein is CASSLGQGNTEAFF.